Below are 12 T cell receptor beta chains sequenced from a single sample in a study of TIL therapy for anti-PD-1-resistant metastatic lung cancer. This was the immunoSEQ v3 assay. This table comes from immunoSEQ multiplex PCR, and its TCRdb copy is limited to in-frame clones, with some not included. The table lists roughly 26,000 clones, over 60% of them singletons. Described time point: pre-treatment sample, taken before nivolumab and TIL therapy. The tumor samples were excised metastases, mostly pleural nodules or supraclavicular lymph nodes. Sequenced here: tumor tissue, sampled at baseline. The origin of the receptors is a person aged 30 to 80 with non-small cell lung cancer.

The J gene is TRBJ2-6, the V gene TRBV2, with D unresolved. Germline V gene data show CDR1 as SNHLY and CDR2 as FYNNEI. Trimming left V 5 bases short and J 0 bases short, with 8 bases between. There are 15 residues in the CDR3. CDR3 protein: CASSRRISGANVLTF. The CDR3 coding sequence is TGTGCCAGCAGTAGAAGGATCTCTGGGGCCAACGTCCTGACTTTC.

The V call is TRBV23-1, the J call TRBJ2-7; 8 bases are shared with TRBD1. TRBV23-1 is annotated as an ORF whose role is uncertain. Trimming removed 2 bases from V and 4 bases from J; junction bases left unmatched: 22. This CDR3 is built from 20 residues. The CDR3 sequence is CASSQPDQDREDITDYEQYF. CDR3 DNA: TGCGCCAGCAGTCAACCCGATCAGGACAGGGAGGACATTACCGATTACGAGCAGTACTTC.

This clone appeared a few times. The rearrangement uses TRBV5-1 and TRBJ1-1, with a weak D call TRBD1 (5 bases). Looked up from germline, CDR1 is SGHRS and CDR2 is YFSETQ. Trimming pared 0 bases from V and 6 bases from J, leaving 9 bases between. The CDR3 is 13 residues long. The CDR3 coding sequence is TGCGCCAGCAGCTTGGAGGGGTCGGCTGAAGCTTTCTTT. Translation gives CASSLEGSAEAFF.

This chain uses TRBV12-5 with TRBJ2-5, with D perhaps given as TRBD1 or TRBD2 (6 bases each). Trimming removed 5 bases from V and 11 bases from J, with 27 bases in between. The CDR3 extends over 16 amino acids. Germline CDR1 and CDR2: LGHNT and FRNRAP. CDR3 in amino acids: CASGLTPGAHSGEQYF. CDR3 in DNA: TGTGCTAGTGGTCTCACCCCGGGGGCCCACTCTGGGGAGCAGTACTTC.

The gene calls are TRBV9 and TRBJ2-3; 11 bases line up with TRBD2. Germline values: CDR1 SGDLS, CDR2 YYNGEE. V dropped 2 bases and J dropped 4; count of bases not matched to a gene: 6. CDR3 length equals 16 residues. The DNA for the CDR3 is TGTGCCAGCAGCGTCCATAGCGGGGGGGTGGCAGATACGCAGTATTTT. Amino acids: CASSVHSGGVADTQYF.

This sequence joins TRBV29-1 and TRBJ2-3; 7 bases map to TRBD1. V lost 4 bases, J lost 5 bases, and 6 bases stayed unmatched. CDR1 is SQVTM, CDR2 ANQGSEA, per germline. This CDR3 has 13 amino acids. Here the CDR3 reads CSVGQGVRDTQYF. CDR3 sequence (DNA): TGCAGCGTTGGTCAGGGGGTAAGAGATACGCAGTATTTT.

This clone was seen once. The chain joins TRBV11-3 to TRBJ2-3; D possibly uses TRBD1 or TRBD2 (5 bases each). CDR3 length equals 16 residues. The germline gives CDR1 SGHNT, CDR2 YENEEA. Trimming pared 4 bases from V and 2 bases from J, leaving 16 bases between. In nucleotides, the CDR3 is TGTGCCAGCAGCTATATGGCCCCGGGGCCCACAGATACGCAGTATTTT. It translates to CASSYMAPGPTDTQYF.

This chain connects TRBV4-3 to TRBJ2-3; tentatively, D is TRBD1 or TRBD2 (5 bases each). The germline gives CDR1 LGHNA, CDR2 YSLEER. V was trimmed by 4 bases and J by 2 bases, leaving 16 bases between them. This CDR3 spans 16 amino acids. This CDR3 is CASSLEGTGITDTQYF. In DNA, the CDR3 is TGCGCCAGCAGCCTAGAGGGGACGGGGATCACAGATACGCAGTATTTT.

The chain uses TRBV9 and TRBJ2-7, with 7 nucleotides matching TRBD1. The junction had 6 bases not matched to a gene; V was cut back by 4 bases and J by 2 bases. The CDR3 length is 14 residues. Germline V CDR1 and CDR2: SGDLS, YYNGEE. CDR3: CASSPGQATYEQYF. The CDR3 nucleotides are TGTGCCAGCAGCCCCGGACAGGCTACCTACGAGCAGTACTTC. Based on the CDR3 plus reference TRBV9 and TRBJ2-7, the full variable domain is DSGVTQTPKHLITATGQRVTLRCSPRSGDLSVYWYQQSLDQGLQFLIQYYNGEERAKGNILERFSAQQFPDLHSELNLSSLELGDSALYFCASSPGQATYEQYFGPGTRLTVT.

This clone was seen a few times. V and J are TRBV6-1 and TRBJ1-3; 7 bases align to TRBD1. The germline V gene encodes CDR1 MNHNS and CDR2 SASEGT. V shed 2 bases and J 5 bases; nucleotides not matched to a gene: 12. CDR3 length: 17 residues. Written as DNA, the CDR3 is TGTGCCAGCAGTGAATCATTGTCGACAGGGTACAGAAACACCATATATTTT. Amino acid sequence: CASSESLSTGYRNTIYF.

The chain is built from TRBV5-8 and TRBJ2-6; D is possibly TRBD1 (5 bases). Germline CDR1 SGHTS, CDR2 YDEGEE. This CDR3 spans 16 amino acids. V was cut by 2 bases and J by 4 bases, with 13 bases left in between. The CDR3 DNA is TGTGCCAGCAGCTTCCGCAGGGTATCCGGGGCCAACGTCCTGACTTTC. As protein: CASSFRRVSGANVLTF.

This chain connects TRBV11-2 to TRBJ2-2; TRBD2 might be the D (6 bases). Between the trimmed V and J ends, which lost 1 base and 0 bases, there was a span of 18 bases. There are 19 residues in the CDR3. CDR1 is SGHAT, CDR2 FQNNGV, per germline. The DNA for the CDR3 is TGTGCCAGCAGCTTAGTTGGACGACTCGGGGGACCGAACACCGGGGAGCTGTTTTTT. It codes for CASSLVGRLGGPNTGELFF.